The 15 T cell receptor beta chains listed next were all sequenced from one sample in a study of response to subunit inactivated influenza vaccine. TCRdb reanalysed the RT-PCR reads using MiXCR and keeps one entry per CDR3 protein. There are about 520,000 distinct CDR3 sequences in the sample; 9.5% to 13% occur only once, and over 9.5% lies in the top ten. The sample consisted of PBMCs from blood, taken roughly 47 days after vaccination. The receptors come from a man aged 45-65 years who received an inactivated influenza vaccine.

Notes on this clonotype: Since a much larger clone is just one base distant, this may be a read error. This chain connects TRBV12-3 or TRBV12-4 to TRBJ2-3, with 11 bases that match TRBD1. The CDR3 extends over 16 amino acids. The chain's CDR3 is CASSPWTGGFDNTQCF. As DNA, the CDR3 is TGTGCCAGCAGTCCCTGGACAGGGGGCTTTGATAATACGCAGTGTTTT.

The chain is built from TRBV6-5 and TRBJ1-5; no clear D gene. The germline V and J ends were trimmed by 0 bases and 6 bases, with 9 bases remaining between them. The CDR3 spans 14 residues. Germline V gene sequence: CDR1 MNHEY, CDR2 SVGAGI. Here the CDR3 DNA reads TGTGCCAGCAGTTACTCCTCGCGCAGTCAGCCCCAGCATTTT. It codes for CASSYSSRSQPQHF.

This chain connects TRBV5-1 to TRBJ2-2; possible D gene TRBD2, 5 bases. Germline CDR1 SGHRS, CDR2 YFSETQ. V lost 5 bases, J lost 1 base, and 12 bases lay in between. The CDR3 sequence is 15 residues long. For the CDR3, the DNA is TGCGCCAGCAGAGGGAGCGAGCTGAACACCGGGGAGCTGTTTTTT. Encoded protein: CASRGSELNTGELFF. Together with reference TRBV5-1 and TRBJ2-2, the CDR3 gives the full variable domain: KAGVTQTPRYLIKTRGQQVTLSCSPISGHRSVSWYQQTPGQGLQFLFEYFSETQRNKGNFPGRFSGRQFSNSRSEMNVSTLELGDSALYLCASRGSELNTGELFFGEGSRLTVL.

V is TRBV6-5 and J is TRBJ2-7, with 11 bases identical to TRBD1. Germline CDR1 is MNHEY and CDR2 is SVGAGI. V gave up 0 bases and J gave up 5 bases; unmatched junction bases: 9. The CDR3 runs to 17 residues. The CDR3 DNA reads TGTGCCAGCAGTTACTCGATCGGGGGACAGGGGGTCCACGAGCAGTACTTC. Translating gives CASSYSIGGQGVHEQYF.

The rearrangement joins TRBV2 to TRBJ1-2; tentatively, D is TRBD1 (6 bases). CDR1 is SNHLY and CDR2 is FYNNEI in the germline V gene. V shed 3 bases and J shed 4 bases, with 12 bases lying between them. This CDR3 is 14 amino acids long. The CDR3 bases are TGTGCCAGCAGTGACGTCAGGGGTCTCTATGGCTACACCTTC. Its protein product is CASSDVRGLYGYTF.

This clonotype was found many times. The V and J genes are TRBV20-1 and TRBJ1-1, with D hard to call. The V end lost 3 bases, the J end lost 7 bases, and 9 bases lay between the germline ends. The CDR3 contains 11 residues. The germline V gene encodes CDR1 DFQATT and CDR2 SNEGSKA (reference sequence). The CDR3 bases are TGCAGTGCTAGGGTCGCCTTTGAAGCTTTCTTT. Translating gives CSARVAFEAFF.

This clonotype was seen more than once but under ten times. CDR3 sequence reads: CASQNNEQFF. In DNA, the CDR3 is TGTGCCAGCCAAAACAATGAGCAGTTCTTC. The chain combines TRBV28 with TRBJ2-1, with unresolved D. CDR1 and CDR2 (germline): MDHEN, SYDVKM. The CDR3 is 10 amino acids. V was clipped by 8 bases and J by 5 bases, with 4 bases between them. Based on the CDR3 plus reference TRBV28 and TRBJ2-1, the full variable domain is DVKVTQSSRYLVKRTGEKVFLECVQDMDHENMFWYRQDPGLGLRLIYFSYDVKMKEKGDIPEGYSVSREKKERFSLILESASTNQTSMYLCASQNNEQFFGPGTRLTVL.

The rearrangement links TRBV7-9 to TRBJ2-1, with 11 nucleotides matching TRBD2. CDR3 length: 16 amino acids. CDR1 is SEHNR and CDR2 is FQNEAQ in the germline V gene (reference sequence). The J segment lost 4 bases and the V segment lost 5 bases, leaving 7 bases of the junction unmatched. The CDR3 DNA is TGTGCCAGCAGCCCCTGGACTAGCGGGCTATACAATGAGCAGTTCTTC. This gives the protein CASSPWTSGLYNEQFF.

This clonotype appeared a few times. The V gene is TRBV24-1, the J gene TRBJ2-2; either TRBD1 or TRBD2 may fit D (7 bases each). The CDR3 is 19 residues long. CDR1 is KGHDR, CDR2 SFDVKD, per germline. Deletions cut 0 bases from V and 4 bases from J, with 20 bases between. The CDR3 reads CATSDLQGGRGATTGELFF. The CDR3 DNA reads as TGTGCCACCAGTGATTTGCAGGGGGGGCGAGGGGCGACCACCGGGGAGCTGTTTTTT.

This chain links TRBV28 with TRBJ1-5; unclear D gene. The V gene lost 5 bases and the J gene lost 6 bases, with 14 bases spanning the gap. The germline V gene encodes CDR1 MDHEN and CDR2 SYDVKM. This CDR3 spans 14 amino acids. The CDR3: CASSLPLEGQPQHF. Here the CDR3 DNA reads TGTGCCAGCAGTCTACCGTTGGAGGGTCAGCCCCAGCATTTT.

The chain uses TRBV28 and TRBJ1-5; D gene unclear. V lost 3 bases and J 0 bases, leaving 6 bases between the germline ends. The CDR3 totals 14 residues. Germline CDR1 and CDR2: MDHEN and SYDVKM. CDR3 loop: CASSFRTSNQPQHF. The CDR3 coding sequence is TGTGCCAGCAGTTTTAGGACTAGCAATCAGCCCCAGCATTTT.

This clonotype was recorded many times. This rearrangement joins TRBV5-6 to TRBJ1-5; D may be TRBD1 (5 bases). CDR3 size: 14 residues. The V gene lost 2 bases and the J gene lost 3 bases, with 9 bases spanning the gap. The germline CDR1 and CDR2 sequences are SGHDT and YYEEEE. DNA of the CDR3: TGTGCCAGCAGCTTCGGACATTTCAATCAGCCCCAGCATTTT. This codes for CASSFGHFNQPQHF.

This clonotype was picked up many times. The chain has TRBV7-2 and TRBJ2-3, with 9 nucleotides matching TRBD2. The J segment lost 5 bases and the V segment lost 3 bases, leaving 12 bases of the junction unmatched. The CDR3 runs to 17 residues. CDR1 is SGHTA and CDR2 is FQGNSA in the germline V gene. Here the CDR3 reads CASSLSGTSSLVDTQYF. In nucleotides, the CDR3 is TGTGCCAGCAGCTTGTCCGGGACTAGCTCCTTGGTAGATACGCAGTATTTT.

V usage is TRBV7-6 and J usage is TRBJ2-3, with TRBD1 matching over 8 bases. CDR1 SGHVS and CDR2 FNYEAQ come from the germline V gene. The CDR3 is made up of 15 amino acids. V trimming: 2 bases; J trimming: 8 bases; junction bases outside the gene matches: 9. The CDR3 DNA sequence: TGTGCCAGCAGCTTATCCGACAGGGGCCAGGGTACGCAGTATTTT. Its translation is CASSLSDRGQGTQYF. The whole variable domain, remainder taken from reference TRBV7-6 and TRBJ2-3, is GAGVSQSPRYKVTKRGQDVALRCDPISGHVSLYWYRQALGQGPEFLTYFNYEAQQDKSGLPNDRFSAERPEGSISTLTIQRTEQRDSAMYRCASSLSDRGQGTQYFGPGTRLTVL.

This clonotype was found many times. The J gene is TRBJ2-5, the V gene TRBV28, with 9 bases that match TRBD2. The CDR3 has 13 amino acids. Germline loops: CDR1 MDHEN, CDR2 SYDVKM. V was clipped by 7 bases and J by 5 bases; unmatched bases: 5. The CDR3 sequence: CASIPGLAETQYF. CDR3 in DNA: TGTGCCAGCATCCCCGGACTAGCGGAGACCCAGTACTTC.